This TCR beta chain was identified in a study of T cell responses to AZD1222 COVID-19 vaccine. Germline CDR1 reads SQVTM; CDR2 reads ANQGSEA. The CDR3 covers 13 residues. The V end lost 3 bases, the J end lost 1 base, and 9 bases lay between the germline ends. Timing groups of about 4 and about 12 weeks for second doses were pooled. As for this clone: Its antigen is unidentified.

The protocol was immunoSEQ multiplex PCR, while the TCRdb copy is restricted to in-frame clones and leaves out a portion. In the table there are tens of thousands of clones, almost 90% of which are singletons. Study-wide findings and caveats: Reportedly, nearly half the spike-specific TCRs target unmutated variant regions. Across the whole spike, CD4 TCRs peaked at regions 160-218 and 743-854. The study found Spike-specific TCR breadth and depth rose after two AZD1222 doses.

The sequenced sample was peripheral blood, obtained 28 days after the second AZD1222 dose. The TCR originated in an adult who received the AZD1222 COVID-19 vaccine. The rearrangement links TRBV29-1 to TRBJ2-5; D is perhaps TRBD2 (6 bases). The chain's CDR3 is CSVEGDFQETQYF. CDR3 sequence (DNA): TGCAGCGTTGAGGGGGACTTCCAAGAGACCCAGTACTTC. Looking up the rest from reference TRBV29-1 and TRBJ2-5 gives the full variable domain: SAVISQKPSRDICQRGTSLTIQCQVDSQVTMMFWYRQQPGQSLTLIATANQGSEATYESGFVIDKFPISRPNLTFSTLTVSNMSPEDSSIYLCSVEGDFQETQYFGPGTRLLVL.